This T cell receptor (beta chain) is from a study of T-cell reconstitution after alpha-beta-depleted transplantation in children. This clonotype was seen ten or more times. Its antigen is currently unknown. In germline, CDR1 is MDHEN, CDR2 SYDVKM. CDR3 length equals 15 residues. The V segment lost 5 bases and the J segment 4 bases; nucleotides outside the gene matches: 7. Study results and limitations: It was surviving recipient T cells and thymic progenitors that gave some patients high TCRbeta diversity at day 60. Expanded graft clones, several hundred of them, were reportedly the source of alpha-beta T cells about two months after transplant. T-cell counts and diversity at one year post-transplant came mainly from newly produced T cells.

Molecular barcoding with unique molecular identifiers was used for the TCRbeta library. One entry per CDR3 protein results from TCRdb running MiXCR on the PCR reads. Found here are some 200,000 distinct CDR3 sequences, 8.4% of them singletons; the top ten hold 35% to 45%. The source is a male patient between 2 and 10 years old who had a stem cell transplant for acute myeloid leukemia, so the T cells may come from the graft donor. V and J are TRBV28 and TRBJ2-1; the match to TRBD2 covers 8 bases. The specimen was PBMCs, mostly from graft donor cells, collected 360 days after TCRalphabeta/CD19-depleted stem cell transplant. CDR3 sequence (DNA): TGTGCCAGCAGTCCTCAAACTAGCGGATACAATGAGCAGTTCTTC. Translated: CASSPQTSGYNEQFF.